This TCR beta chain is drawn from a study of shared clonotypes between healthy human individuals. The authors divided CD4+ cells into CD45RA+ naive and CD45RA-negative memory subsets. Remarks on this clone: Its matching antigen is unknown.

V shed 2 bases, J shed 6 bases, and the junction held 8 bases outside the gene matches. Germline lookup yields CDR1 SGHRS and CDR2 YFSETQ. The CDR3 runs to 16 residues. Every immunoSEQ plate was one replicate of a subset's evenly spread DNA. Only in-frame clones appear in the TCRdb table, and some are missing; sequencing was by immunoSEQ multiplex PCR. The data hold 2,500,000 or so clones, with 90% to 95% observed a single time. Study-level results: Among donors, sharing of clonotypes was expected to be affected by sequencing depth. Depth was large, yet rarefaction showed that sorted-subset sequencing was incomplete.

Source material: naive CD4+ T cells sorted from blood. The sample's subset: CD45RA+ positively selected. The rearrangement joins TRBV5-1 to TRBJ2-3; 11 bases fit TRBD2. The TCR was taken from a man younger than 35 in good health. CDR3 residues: CASSFLLAGESDTQYF. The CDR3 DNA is TGCGCCAGCAGCTTCTTACTAGCGGGAGAAAGCGATACGCAGTATTTT.